This T cell receptor (beta chain) was found in a study of T-cell reconstitution after alpha-beta-depleted transplantation in children (dated by TCRdb to 2016 to 2018). Notes on the research overall: Using TCR repertoire profiling, the study quantitatively followed how T-cell immune reconstitution unfolded in children after TCRalphabeta/CD19-depleted allogeneic hematopoietic cell transplantation.

A word on this clonotype: The target of this receptor is not known. Base qualities are not at hand, and no much larger clone is one base apart.

General findings and caveats noted by the study authors: The apparently early recovery of alphabetaT-cell counts about two months after transplant reportedly depended on only several hundred rapidly expanded clones that came from non-depleted graft cells. In some patients, the high TCRbeta diversity seen at day 60 was put down to recipient T cells and intrathymic progenitors that had survived conditioning. The frequencies of hyperexpanded clones fell over the following months, and after one year, T-cell counts and TCRbeta diversity were mostly attributed to newly produced T cells.

Sample treatment or condition, as interpreted from the label and publication: allogeneic hematopoietic cell transplantation with graft depleted of TCRalphabeta T cells and CD19 B cells. TCRalphabeta/CD19-depleted allogeneic hematopoietic cell grafts were given to the transplant recipients, all of whom were children. CDR1 SQVTM and CDR2 ANQGSEA were looked up in the germline V gene. Trimming takes 6 bases from V and 0 bases from J, and the germline ends sit 7 bases apart. Taken from cysteine to phenylalanine, the CDR3 has 12 residues. Kept here is only the CDR3 DNA, which spans 36 bases and is read in frame from base 1. The library was made by PCR. Instrument used: Illumina HiSeq 2500. Molecular barcoding was employed in the preparation of TCR libraries, with unique molecular identifiers being used to normalize TCRbeta repertoire quantification. Clones were called with MiXCR by TCRdb after fastp trimmed the public reads at Q25, and only in-frame beta chains were retained. Here each entry gathers all rows of one CDR3 protein and keeps the most common genes and DNA. The sample yields 450,000 to 700,000 distinct CDR3 sequences; approximately 30% were counted once. Clones ranked in the top ten supply about 35% of the sample.

The receptor was derived from a boy in the first two years of life with Wiskott-Aldrich syndrome, due to receive a stem cell transplant. The material sequenced was PBMCs, taken before TCRalphabeta/CD19-depleted stem cell transplant. The chain couples TRBV29-1 to TRBJ2-3, with TRBD2 tentatively as D gene (6 bases match). The DNA is TGCAGCGTGGGGACTAGCACAGATACGCAGTATTTT. This sequence encodes CSVGTSTDTQYF.